The rows below give T cell receptor beta chains drawn from one sample of a study of early T cells in non-severe SARS-CoV-2 infection. MiXCR was run by TCRdb on the 5' RACE reads, yielding one entry per CDR3 protein. The table lists 35,000 to 45,000 distinct CDR3 sequences, about 9.3% of them singletons, with more than 10% in the top ten. Sequencing input: whole blood. The receptors come from an adult who was a healthcare worker with PCR-confirmed SARS-CoV-2 infection or an uninfected control (not recorded which). Each CDR3 is given with its conserved first and last residue. The D gene is left open where the match is weak. Not every row has a clone size; where given, it reads once, few, many or a size class.

CDR3nt: TGTGCCAGCAGTTTAGGATTACAGGGAATGAACACTGAAGCTTTCTTT; CDR3aa: CASSLGLQGMNTEAFF; j_gene: TRBJ1-1; v_gene: TRBV28; abundance: .; d_gene: .
CDR3nt: TGTGCCAGCAGCGTAGTCCCTAGCGGGGGGGCAGATACGCAGTATTTT; CDR3aa: CASSVVPSGGADTQYF; j_gene: TRBJ2-3; v_gene: TRBV9; abundance: few; d_gene: TRBD2
CDR3nt: TGTGCCAGCAGCTCTTTTACAGATACGCAGTATTTT; CDR3aa: CASSSFTDTQYF; j_gene: TRBJ2-3; v_gene: TRBV11-3; abundance: many; d_gene: .
CDR3nt: TGTGCCAGCAGCCTGGCAAGTTCTGGCAATGAGCAGTTCTTC; CDR3aa: CASSLASSGNEQFF; j_gene: TRBJ2-1; v_gene: TRBV7-6; abundance: medium-sized; d_gene: .
CDR3nt: TGTGCCAGCAGATCGGACAGACCAATTACCTACTTC; CDR3aa: CASRSDRPITYF; j_gene: TRBJ2-7; v_gene: TRBV14; abundance: .; d_gene: .
CDR3nt: TGTGCCAGCAGGCCTGGAGACGTTTATGGCTACACCTTC; CDR3aa: CASRPGDVYGYTF; j_gene: TRBJ1-2; v_gene: TRBV27; abundance: many; d_gene: .
CDR3nt: TGCAGTGCTAGGAAAGCCGGGACCGTGGAGAATTCACCCCTCCACTTT; CDR3aa: CSARKAGTVENSPLHF; j_gene: TRBJ1-6; v_gene: TRBV20-1; abundance: many; d_gene: .
CDR3nt: TGTGCCAGCTCACCATCAGGGATCGACTATGGCTACACCTTC; CDR3aa: CASSPSGIDYGYTF; j_gene: TRBJ1-2; v_gene: TRBV18; abundance: many; d_gene: .
CDR3nt: TGTGCCAGTAGTAAGGCCGGGACAGGGCAAGAGACCCAGTACTTC; CDR3aa: CASSKAGTGQETQYF; j_gene: TRBJ2-5; v_gene: TRBV19; abundance: .; d_gene: TRBD1
CDR3nt: TGCAGCGTTGAAGGCGCAGTCCGGACTGAAGCTTTCTTT; CDR3aa: CSVEGAVRTEAFF; j_gene: TRBJ1-1; v_gene: TRBV29-1; abundance: .; d_gene: .
CDR3nt: TGTGCCAGCAGGTTGTCCGCAGTGACAGCCTACAATGAGCAGTTCTTC; CDR3aa: CASRLSAVTAYNEQFF; j_gene: TRBJ2-1; v_gene: TRBV2; abundance: many; d_gene: .
CDR3nt: TGCAGCGCTAGACTAGCGGGGGAGGCAAATGAGCAGTTCTTC; CDR3aa: CSARLAGEANEQFF; j_gene: TRBJ2-1; v_gene: TRBV29-1; abundance: many; d_gene: TRBD2
CDR3nt: TGTGCCACCAGCAAGGATGGACAGGGAATGGGTGAGCAGTTCTTC; CDR3aa: CATSKDGQGMGEQFF; j_gene: TRBJ2-1; v_gene: TRBV15; abundance: many; d_gene: TRBD1
CDR3nt: TGTGCCAGCAGTGAAGGGAACAGGGGGAGCTATGGCTACACCTTC; CDR3aa: CASSEGNRGSYGYTF; j_gene: TRBJ1-2; v_gene: TRBV25-1; abundance: many; d_gene: TRBD1
CDR3nt: TGCAGCGTTGAATCGGGTGAAAAACTGTTTTTT; CDR3aa: CSVESGEKLFF; j_gene: TRBJ1-4; v_gene: TRBV29-1; abundance: many; d_gene: .
CDR3nt: TGTGCCAGCAGTCAAGGGACAGCCCAAGAGACCCAGTACTTC; CDR3aa: CASSQGTAQETQYF; j_gene: TRBJ2-5; v_gene: TRBV6-2/TRBV6-3; abundance: few; d_gene: TRBD1
CDR3nt: TGTGCCAGCAGCTTTACTAGCGGGGGGACCACAGATACGCAGTATTTT; CDR3aa: CASSFTSGGTTDTQYF; j_gene: TRBJ2-3; v_gene: TRBV5-6; abundance: many; d_gene: TRBD2
CDR3nt: TGTGCCAGCTCACCAGAGCGCTCTGGGGCCAACGTCCTGACTTTC; CDR3aa: CASSPERSGANVLTF; j_gene: TRBJ2-6; v_gene: TRBV18; abundance: many; d_gene: .
CDR3nt: TGTGCCAGCAGCCAAGTAACGAATGAGCAGTTCTTC; CDR3aa: CASSQVTNEQFF; j_gene: TRBJ2-1; v_gene: TRBV3-1; abundance: few; d_gene: .
CDR3nt: TGTGCCAGCAGTCCCTTGACTAGCACAGATACGCAGTATTTT; CDR3aa: CASSPLTSTDTQYF; j_gene: TRBJ2-3; v_gene: TRBV7-9; abundance: many; d_gene: .
CDR3nt: TGTGCCAGCAGCTCACGGACGGGACTGAACACTGAAGCTTTCTTT; CDR3aa: CASSSRTGLNTEAFF; j_gene: TRBJ1-1; v_gene: TRBV9; abundance: .; d_gene: .
CDR3nt: TGCGCCAGCAGCCAAGAACTAGCTGCCTCCTACAATGAGCAGTTCTTC; CDR3aa: CASSQELAASYNEQFF; j_gene: TRBJ2-1; v_gene: TRBV4-1; abundance: many; d_gene: .
CDR3nt: TGCAGCGTTGAAGCCGATGGGACCGCTGACTACGAGCAGTACTTC; CDR3aa: CSVEADGTADYEQYF; j_gene: TRBJ2-7; v_gene: TRBV29-1; abundance: many; d_gene: .
CDR3nt: TGTGCCAGCAGCTTACTGGTGGGTGCCGATACGCAGTATTTT; CDR3aa: CASSLLVGADTQYF; j_gene: TRBJ2-3; v_gene: TRBV7-9; abundance: many; d_gene: .
CDR3nt: TGTGCCTGGAGTACGGTTACTGAAGCTTTCTTT; CDR3aa: CAWSTVTEAFF; j_gene: TRBJ1-1; v_gene: TRBV30; abundance: many; d_gene: .
CDR3nt: TGCAGCGTCAAGGGGAGCTCTGGGGCCAACGTCCTGACTTTC; CDR3aa: CSVKGSSGANVLTF; j_gene: TRBJ2-6; v_gene: TRBV29-1; abundance: few; d_gene: .
CDR3nt: TGCAGTCCTCGGGCTAGGCCCTACAATGAGCAGTTCTTC; CDR3aa: CSPRARPYNEQFF; j_gene: TRBJ2-1; v_gene: TRBV20-1; abundance: .; d_gene: .
CDR3nt: TGTGCCAGCAGCCCCGACAGGGATAACTATGGCTACACCTTC; CDR3aa: CASSPDRDNYGYTF; j_gene: TRBJ1-2; v_gene: TRBV9; abundance: many; d_gene: TRBD1
CDR3nt: TGTGCCAGCAGTGAGACAGGGAACTCCTACAATGAGCAGTTCTTC; CDR3aa: CASSETGNSYNEQFF; j_gene: TRBJ2-1; v_gene: TRBV19; abundance: many; d_gene: TRBD1
CDR3nt: TGTGCCAGCAGTTTCCTAGCTCGGGCGTTGGAGCAGTTCTTC; CDR3aa: CASSFLARALEQFF; j_gene: TRBJ2-1; v_gene: TRBV12-3/TRBV12-4; abundance: many; d_gene: .
CDR3nt: TGTGCCAGCTCACCGATGGACAGGGCTGGCTACACCTTC; CDR3aa: CASSPMDRAGYTF; j_gene: TRBJ1-2; v_gene: TRBV18; abundance: .; d_gene: TRBD1
CDR3nt: TGTGCCACCAGCAGAGAGGGTTTCTCCTACGAGCAGTACTTC; CDR3aa: CATSREGFSYEQYF; j_gene: TRBJ2-7; v_gene: TRBV15; abundance: many; d_gene: .
CDR3nt: TGTGCCAGCACCTCCCTGGGACAGGGGGCCACTGAAGTTTTCTTT; CDR3aa: CASTSLGQGATEVFF; j_gene: TRBJ1-1; v_gene: TRBV6-5; abundance: few; d_gene: TRBD1
CDR3nt: TGTGCCAGCAGCGGGGGGAACCCCCACTACTACGAGCAGTACTTC; CDR3aa: CASSGGNPHYYEQYF; j_gene: TRBJ2-7; v_gene: TRBV2; abundance: many; d_gene: TRBD2
CDR3nt: TGTGCCAGCAGTCTCACCGGGACAGGGAACACTGAAGCTTTCTTT; CDR3aa: CASSLTGTGNTEAFF; j_gene: TRBJ1-1; v_gene: TRBV12-3/TRBV12-4; abundance: .; d_gene: TRBD1
CDR3nt: TGTGCCAGCAGCTCCGAGTCTGGACCGAACACCGGGGAGCTGTTTTTT; CDR3aa: CASSSESGPNTGELFF; j_gene: TRBJ2-2; v_gene: TRBV13; abundance: few; d_gene: .
CDR3nt: TGTGCCAGCAGCCGACCCAACTCCGAAGAGACCCAGTACTTC; CDR3aa: CASSRPNSEETQYF; j_gene: TRBJ2-5; v_gene: TRBV11-2; abundance: few; d_gene: .
CDR3nt: TGTGCCAGCAGTCGACAGGGGAGTCCTGGGGCCAACGTCCTGACTTTC; CDR3aa: CASSRQGSPGANVLTF; j_gene: TRBJ2-6; v_gene: TRBV28; abundance: few; d_gene: TRBD1
CDR3nt: TGTGCCAGCAGTGTGGGGGTTCCCACCGGGGAGCTGTTTTTT; CDR3aa: CASSVGVPTGELFF; j_gene: TRBJ2-2; v_gene: TRBV2; abundance: many; d_gene: .
CDR3nt: TGTGCCAGCAGCTTAGATGGGGGGAAATACAATGAGCAGTTCTTC; CDR3aa: CASSLDGGKYNEQFF; j_gene: TRBJ2-1; v_gene: TRBV11-3; abundance: .; d_gene: .
CDR3nt: TGCGCCAGCAGCGCTAATCCCTCGGGGGATACGCAGTATTTT; CDR3aa: CASSANPSGDTQYF; j_gene: TRBJ2-3; v_gene: TRBV5-1; abundance: few; d_gene: .
CDR3nt: TGTGCCAGCAGCGGGAGTGTAGGCCCTGGCTATGGCTACACCTTC; CDR3aa: CASSGSVGPGYGYTF; j_gene: TRBJ1-2; v_gene: TRBV7-8; abundance: .; d_gene: .
CDR3nt: TGTGCCAGCAGTCCGGAGTTCCCCGGGGGATACATCGCGAACACCGGGGAGCTGTTTTTT; CDR3aa: CASSPEFPGGYIANTGELFF; j_gene: TRBJ2-2; v_gene: TRBV3-1; abundance: few; d_gene: .
CDR3nt: TGTGCCAGCAGCTCCTCCTTGGGGAGGCTGAATGAAAAACTGTTTTTT; CDR3aa: CASSSSLGRLNEKLFF; j_gene: TRBJ1-4; v_gene: TRBV12-3/TRBV12-4; abundance: many; d_gene: .
CDR3nt: TGTGCCAGCAGCGCCCCCAGCGGGGGTTCCAATGAGCAGTTCTTC; CDR3aa: CASSAPSGGSNEQFF; j_gene: TRBJ2-1; v_gene: TRBV3-1; abundance: many; d_gene: TRBD2
CDR3nt: TGCAGTGCTAGATATTTAGCGGGGGGGCCCACAGATACGCAGTATTTT; CDR3aa: CSARYLAGGPTDTQYF; j_gene: TRBJ2-3; v_gene: TRBV20-1; abundance: many; d_gene: TRBD2
CDR3nt: TGTGCCAGCAGCCAAGGTGGACAGTGGAGCGGCTACACCTTC; CDR3aa: CASSQGGQWSGYTF; j_gene: TRBJ1-2; v_gene: TRBV14; abundance: many; d_gene: .
CDR3nt: TGCGCCAGCAGCCAAGATTCAGGGAGTTACGGCTACACCTTC; CDR3aa: CASSQDSGSYGYTF; j_gene: TRBJ1-2; v_gene: TRBV4-1; abundance: .; d_gene: .
CDR3nt: TGTGCCAGCAGCTCCCAGCGGGGGGTTATGGATGAGCAGTTCTTC; CDR3aa: CASSSQRGVMDEQFF; j_gene: TRBJ2-1; v_gene: TRBV11-2; abundance: .; d_gene: TRBD2
CDR3nt: TGTGCCAGCAGCTTAGCTGCGGATCCCTACAATGAGCAGTTCTTC; CDR3aa: CASSLAADPYNEQFF; j_gene: TRBJ2-1; v_gene: TRBV7-2; abundance: .; d_gene: .
CDR3nt: TGTGCCAGCAGAGGGACAGGGCGACAGCCCCAGCATTTT; CDR3aa: CASRGTGRQPQHF; j_gene: TRBJ1-5; v_gene: TRBV6-2/TRBV6-3; abundance: many; d_gene: TRBD1
CDR3nt: TGCGCCAGCCAGACTCAGACCAATTCACCCCTCCACTTT; CDR3aa: CASQTQTNSPLHF; j_gene: TRBJ1-6; v_gene: TRBV10-1; abundance: many; d_gene: .
CDR3nt: TGTGCCAGCCGACAGAGCAATCAGCCCCAGCATTTT; CDR3aa: CASRQSNQPQHF; j_gene: TRBJ1-5; v_gene: TRBV6-1; abundance: many; d_gene: .